Listed here are 18 T cell receptor beta chains from one sample, sequenced in a study of T cell responses to AZD1222 COVID-19 vaccine. The repertoire was sequenced with immunoSEQ multiplex PCR; TCRdb's copy has only in-frame clones and lacks some. This sample has about 61,000 clones; 85% to 90% occur once, and the top ten carry around 5.2%. Material: peripheral blood, obtained on day 0 of AZD1222 vaccination. Receptor source: an adult in good health.

The genes are TRBV3-1 (or the pseudogene TRBV3-2) and TRBJ2-7; D remains ambiguous. Trimming took 1 base from V and 3 from J, leaving 10 bases between them. The CDR3 is 14 residues long. Germline CDR1 LGHDT, CDR2 YNNKEL (reference sequence). The CDR3 nucleotides read TGTGCCAGCAGCCAAGGAGGTTCTAACTACGAGCAGTACTTC. Residues: CASSQGGSNYEQYF.

The chain combines TRBV5-4 with TRBJ2-4, with 7 bases fitting TRBD2. Trimming took 2 bases from V and 8 from J; bases not matched to a gene: 13. There are 16 residues in the CDR3. Germline CDR1 is SGHNT and CDR2 is YYREEE (reference sequence). CDR3 nucleotides: TGTGCCAGCAGCTTAAACCCCACTATGGGGGGGGACATTCAGTACTTC. Its translation is CASSLNPTMGGDIQYF.

The genes are TRBV6-6 and TRBJ1-2; no firm D call. Germline values: CDR1 MNHNY, CDR2 SVGAGI (reference sequence). V lost 6 bases and J lost 0, with 8 bases in between. The CDR3 spans 13 residues. The DNA for the CDR3 is TGTGCCAGCAGCGACGGGGCTAACTATGGCTACACCTTC. Its translation: CASSDGANYGYTF.

The chain has TRBV12-3 or TRBV12-4 and TRBJ1-2; TRBD1 might be the D (6 bases). Trimming removed 7 bases from V and 4 bases from J, with 13 bases in between. The CDR3 has 13 residues. The CDR3 is CASNTGSPYGYTF. CDR3 DNA sequence: TGTGCCAGCAACACAGGGAGTCCCTATGGCTACACCTTC.

V is TRBV19 and J is TRBJ1-2, with TRBD1 as a possible D gene (6 bases). CDR1 is LNHDA and CDR2 is SQIVND in the germline V gene (reference sequence). The V gene lost 6 bases and the J gene lost 10 bases, with 24 bases spanning the gap. The CDR3 length is 15 residues. DNA of the CDR3: TGTGCCAGTAGACAAACCCAGACAGGTCCCCCTGACTACACCTTC. It yields the protein CASRQTQTGPPDYTF.

The rearrangement links TRBV6-5 to TRBJ1-1, with D unclear. CDR1 MNHEY and CDR2 SVGAGI come from the germline V gene. V was pared by 7 bases and J by 4 bases, with 13 bases between. The CDR3 totals 13 residues. The CDR3 coding sequence is TGTGCCAGCATCACAACCCCGGGCACTGAAGCTTTCTTT. Translated, it gives CASITTPGTEAFF.

This clone occurred once. The CDR3 DNA reads as TGTGCCAGCTCACTAACGGACGGCTTTGGGGAAAAACTGTTTTTT. It codes for CASSLTDGFGEKLFF. The chain links TRBV18 to TRBJ1-4; the D is unclear. Germline V CDR1 and CDR2: KGHSH, LQKENI. This CDR3 is built from 15 residues. The V and J ends lost 4 bases and 8 bases respectively, with 17 bases between them.

Only one count was recorded for this clone. V gene TRBV7-8 combines with J gene TRBJ1-1; no reliable D call. Trimming removed 1 base at V and 8 bases at J, with 11 bases between. Germline values: CDR1 SGHVS, CDR2 FQNEAQ. There are 13 residues in the CDR3. The CDR3 is CASSLGGTAEAFF. CDR3 DNA: TGTGCCAGCAGCTTAGGCGGCACGGCGGAAGCTTTCTTT. Supplemented by reference TRBV7-8 and TRBJ1-1, the full variable domain reads GAGVSQSPRYKVAKRGQDVALRCDPISGHVSLFWYQQALGQGPEFLTYFQNEAQLDKSGLPSDRFFAERPEGSVSTLKIQRTQQEDSAVYLCASSLGGTAEAFFGQGTRLTVV.

This CDR3 reads CASSFGFAGQGYTF. The CDR3 nucleotides are TGTGCCAGCAGCTTCGGCTTTGCGGGACAAGGCTACACCTTC. The rearrangement links TRBV5-4 to TRBJ1-2, with a tentative D call TRBD1 (6 bases). The germline CDR1 and CDR2 sequences are SGHNT and YYREEE (reference sequence). The germline V and J ends were trimmed by 2 bases and 8 bases, with 16 bases remaining between them. CDR3 size: 14 residues.

This clone was seen a single time. The chain recombines TRBV19 with TRBJ2-5; tentatively, D is TRBD2 (5 bases). CDR1 and CDR2 (germline): LNHDA, SQIVND (reference sequence). The germline V and J ends were trimmed by 7 bases and 5 bases, with 14 bases remaining between them. The length of the CDR3 is 13 residues. Here the CDR3 DNA reads TGTGCCAGTACCCCCCCCGGGGAGGAGACCCAGTACTTC. Its translation: CASTPPGEETQYF. Variable domain in full (rest from reference TRBV19 and TRBJ2-5): DGGITQSPKYLFRKEGQNVTLSCEQNLNHDAMYWYRQDPGQGLRLIYYSQIVNDFQKGDIAEGYSVSREKKESFPLTVTSAQKNPTAFYLCASTPPGEETQYFGPGTRLLVL.

The rearrangement joins TRBV19 to TRBJ1-2; unclear D gene. The CDR3 runs to 15 residues. The germline gives CDR1 LNHDA, CDR2 SQIVND (reference sequence). Trimming shortened V by 3 bases and J by 1 base, and 12 bases separated the two germline ends. CDR3 loop: CASSMKAYNNYGYTF. CDR3 nucleotides: TGTGCCAGTAGTATGAAGGCCTACAATAACTATGGCTACACCTTC.

The chain has TRBV12-3 or TRBV12-4 and TRBJ1-1; no clear D. Trimming pared 5 bases from V and 5 bases from J, leaving 6 bases between. This CDR3 has 11 amino acids. CDR3 DNA sequence: TGTGCCAGCAGTGTACGGACTGAAGCTTTCTTT. The encoded protein is CASSVRTEAFF.

The V and J genes are TRBV5-5 and TRBJ2-5; maybe TRBD1 (6 bases). The V gene's germline CDR1 is SGHKS and CDR2 YYEKEE (reference sequence). CDR3 size: 16 residues. V lost 1 base, J lost 5 bases, and 18 bases lay in between. CDR3: CASSLIGQGNWETQYF. Here the CDR3 DNA reads TGTGCCAGCAGCTTGATCGGGCAGGGGAATTGGGAGACCCAGTACTTC.

The J gene is TRBJ2-1, the V gene TRBV9; TRBD2 matches 16 bases. V lost 3 bases to trimming and J lost 7 bases; unmatched junction nucleotides: 10. This CDR3 has 18 residues. The germline gives CDR1 SGDLS, CDR2 YYNGEE. The CDR3 coding sequence is TGTGCCAGCAGCGCCGGGACTAGCGGGGGGGTAAAGAAAAATGAGCAGTTCTTC. Its translation: CASSAGTSGGVKKNEQFF. The complete variable domain, with remaining parts taken from reference TRBV9 and TRBJ2-1, reads DSGVTQTPKHLITATGQRVTLRCSPRSGDLSVYWYQQSLDQGLQFLIQYYNGEERAKGNILERFSAQQFPDLHSELNLSSLELGDSALYFCASSAGTSGGVKKNEQFFGPGTRLTVL.

This chain uses TRBV18 with TRBJ2-5; no clear D gene. The germline V and J ends were trimmed by 2 bases and 1 base, with 8 bases remaining between them. The CDR3 covers 14 residues. The germline CDR1 and CDR2 sequences are KGHSH and LQKENI. Written as DNA, the CDR3 is TGTGCCAGCTCACCATCGAGCGCCCAAGAGACCCAGTACTTC. Translated: CASSPSSAQETQYF.

This chain joins TRBV6-5 and TRBJ1-5, with TRBD1 identical over 10 bases. Trimming removed 6 bases from V and 7 bases from J; junction bases left unmatched: 9. The CDR3 loop spans 15 amino acids. The germline gives CDR1 MNHEY, CDR2 SVGAGI. The CDR3 spells CASSRDRGKNQPQHF. The CDR3 nucleotides are TGTGCCAGCAGCCGGGACAGGGGAAAAAACCAGCCCCAGCATTTT.

This clone was seen only once. The CDR3 DNA follows: TGCGCCAGCAGCTTGGACCACTACGAGCAGTACTTC. The encoded protein is CASSLDHYEQYF. The J gene is TRBJ2-7, the V gene TRBV5-1; unclear D gene. Germline V CDR1 and CDR2: SGHRS, YFSETQ. The CDR3 runs 12 residues. V was pared by 0 bases and J by 3 bases, with 4 bases between.

The chain carries TRBV12-2 and TRBJ2-3; the D call in the table, TRBD2, was not verified against the DNA. TRBV12-2 counts as a pseudogene. CDR3 length: 16 residues. The CDR3 region is CASRLVRGNRTDTQYF. As DNA, the CDR3 is TGTGCAAGTCGCTTGGTGCGGGGGAACAGGACAGATACGCAGTATTTT.